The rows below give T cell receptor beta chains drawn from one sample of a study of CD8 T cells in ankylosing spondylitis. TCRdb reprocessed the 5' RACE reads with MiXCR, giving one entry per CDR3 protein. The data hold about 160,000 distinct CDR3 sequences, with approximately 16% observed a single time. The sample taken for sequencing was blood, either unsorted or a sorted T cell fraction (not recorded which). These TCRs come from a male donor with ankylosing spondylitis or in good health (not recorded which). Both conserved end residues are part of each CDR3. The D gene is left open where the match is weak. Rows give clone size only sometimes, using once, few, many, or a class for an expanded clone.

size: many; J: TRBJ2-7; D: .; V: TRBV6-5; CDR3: CASSGPRQNVYEQYF; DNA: TGTGCCAGCAGTGGCCCGCGGCAGAACGTCTACGAGCAGTACTTC
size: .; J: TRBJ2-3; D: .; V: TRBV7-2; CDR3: CASSFRSSDQDTQYF; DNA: TGTGCCAGCAGCTTTCGATCATCCGACCAAGATACGCAGTATTTT
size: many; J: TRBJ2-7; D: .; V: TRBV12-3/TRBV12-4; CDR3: CASSSDLSYEQYF; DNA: TGTGCCAGCAGTTCAGACTTATCCTACGAGCAGTACTTC
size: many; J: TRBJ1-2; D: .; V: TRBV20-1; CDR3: CSARGAIGYTF; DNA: TGCAGTGCTAGGGGAGCGATCGGCTACACCTTC
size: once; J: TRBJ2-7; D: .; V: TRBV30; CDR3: CAWSSRLRAIGGSYEQYF; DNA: TGTGCCTGGAGTTCCCGGCTCAGGGCAATTGGGGGCTCCTACGAGCAGTACTTC
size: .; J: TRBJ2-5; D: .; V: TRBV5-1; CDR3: CASSGTSQETQYF; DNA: TGCGCCAGCAGTGGGACAAGCCAAGAGACCCAGTACTTC
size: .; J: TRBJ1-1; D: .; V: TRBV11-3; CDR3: CASSLVEVSEAFF; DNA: TGTGCCAGCAGCTTAGTGGAAGTCTCTGAAGCTTTCTTT
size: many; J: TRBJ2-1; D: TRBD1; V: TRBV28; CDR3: CASSYRDRAYNEQFF; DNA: TGTGCCAGCAGTTACCGGGACAGGGCGTACAATGAGCAGTTCTTC
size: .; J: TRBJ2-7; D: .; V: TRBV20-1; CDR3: CSASRGDSYEQYF; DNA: TGCAGTGCTAGCCGGGGTGACTCCTACGAGCAGTACTTC
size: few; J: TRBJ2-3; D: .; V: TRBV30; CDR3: CAWTIADTQYF; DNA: TGTGCCTGGACCATCGCAGATACGCAGTATTTT
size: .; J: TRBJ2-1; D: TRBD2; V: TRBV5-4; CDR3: CASSSATAGAYNEQFF; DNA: TGTGCCAGCAGCTCGGCTACAGCGGGAGCCTACAATGAGCAGTTCTTC
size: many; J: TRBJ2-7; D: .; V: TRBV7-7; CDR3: CASSVLSDGEARANEQYF; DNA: TGTGCCAGCAGCGTATTATCTGATGGGGAGGCGAGGGCCAACGAGCAGTACTTC
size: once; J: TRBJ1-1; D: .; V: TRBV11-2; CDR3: CASSLIGQGDPAFF; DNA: TGTGCCAGCAGCTTAATTGGTCAGGGAGACCCGGCTTTCTTT
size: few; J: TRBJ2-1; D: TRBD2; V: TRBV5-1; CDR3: CASAVLAGEGNEQFF; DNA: TGCGCCAGCGCAGTCTTAGCGGGAGAGGGAAATGAGCAGTTCTTC
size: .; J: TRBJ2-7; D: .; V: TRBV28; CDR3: CASSPRPVGEQYF; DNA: TGTGCCAGCAGTCCCCGTCCAGTGGGAGAGCAGTACTTC
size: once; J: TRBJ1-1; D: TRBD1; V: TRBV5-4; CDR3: CASSWTRLTGGTEAFF; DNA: TGTGCCAGCAGCTGGACCCGGCTGACAGGGGGCACTGAAGCTTTCTTT
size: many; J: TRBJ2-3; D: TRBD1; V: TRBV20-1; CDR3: CSARGQGADTQYF; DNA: TGCAGTGCTCGGGGACAGGGGGCAGATACGCAGTATTTT
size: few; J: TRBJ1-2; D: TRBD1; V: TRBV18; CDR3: CASSDRGRKERDGYTF; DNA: TGTGCCAGCTCGGACAGGGGGCGAAAGGAGAGAGATGGCTACACCTTC
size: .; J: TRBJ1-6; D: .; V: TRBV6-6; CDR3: CASSYRTVSYNSPLHF; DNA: TGTGCCAGCAGTTACCGGACGGTCTCCTATAATTCACCCCTCCACTTT
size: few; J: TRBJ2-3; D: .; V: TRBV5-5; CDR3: CASSFELRDTQYF; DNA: TGTGCCAGCAGCTTTGAATTGCGAGATACGCAGTATTTT
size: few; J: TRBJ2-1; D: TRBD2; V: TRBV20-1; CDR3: CSARDPEIVGLAVAIPLYNEQFF; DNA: TGCAGTGCTAGAGACCCCGAGATTGTCGGGCTAGCGGTGGCCATTCCCCTATACAATGAGCAGTTCTTC
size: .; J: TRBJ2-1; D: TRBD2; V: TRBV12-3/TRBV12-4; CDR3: CASISPRASGSNEQFF; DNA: TGTGCCAGCATCTCACCCCGGGCTAGCGGGAGCAATGAGCAGTTCTTC
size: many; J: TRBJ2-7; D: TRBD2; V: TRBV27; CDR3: CASSPSGAVSEQYF; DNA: TGTGCCAGCAGTCCGAGCGGGGCGGTTTCCGAGCAGTACTTC
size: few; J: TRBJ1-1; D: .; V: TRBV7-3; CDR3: CASSREGMNTEAFF; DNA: TGTGCCAGCAGCAGAGAAGGGATGAACACTGAAGCTTTCTTT
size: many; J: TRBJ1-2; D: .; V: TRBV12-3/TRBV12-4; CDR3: CASSLLRGAASYTF; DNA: TGTGCCAGCAGTTTATTACGGGGGGCGGCAAGCTACACCTTC
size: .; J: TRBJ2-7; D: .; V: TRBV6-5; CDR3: CASRPDTGEAYEQYF; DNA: TGTGCCAGCAGACCTGACACGGGTGAAGCCTACGAGCAGTACTTC
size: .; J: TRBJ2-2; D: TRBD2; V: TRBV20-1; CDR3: CSAFSGMNTGELFF; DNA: TGCAGTGCTTTTAGCGGGATGAACACCGGGGAGCTGTTTTTT
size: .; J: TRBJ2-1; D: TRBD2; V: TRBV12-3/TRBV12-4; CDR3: CASSLAPGLAGTYEQFF; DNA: TGTGCCAGCAGTTTAGCGCCGGGACTAGCGGGAACGTATGAGCAGTTCTTC
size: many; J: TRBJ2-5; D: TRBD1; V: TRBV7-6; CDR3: CASSLGTGQQETQYF; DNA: TGTGCCAGCAGCTTAGGGACAGGGCAACAAGAGACCCAGTACTTC
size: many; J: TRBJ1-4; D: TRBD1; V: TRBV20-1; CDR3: CSASPNRGTYEKLFF; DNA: TGCAGTGCTAGCCCGAACAGGGGGACTTATGAAAAACTGTTTTTT
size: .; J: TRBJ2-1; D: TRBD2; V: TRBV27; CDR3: CASSLSGGSFNEQFF; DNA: TGTGCCAGCAGTTTATCGGGGGGGTCTTTCAATGAGCAGTTCTTC
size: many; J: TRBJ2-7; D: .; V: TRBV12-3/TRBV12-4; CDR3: CASRSPEGIYEQYF; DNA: TGTGCCAGCCGTAGCCCCGAGGGGATCTACGAGCAGTACTTC
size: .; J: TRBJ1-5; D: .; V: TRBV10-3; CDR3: CAISEGDWGNQPQHF; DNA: TGTGCCATCAGTGAAGGGGATTGGGGCAATCAGCCCCAGCATTTT